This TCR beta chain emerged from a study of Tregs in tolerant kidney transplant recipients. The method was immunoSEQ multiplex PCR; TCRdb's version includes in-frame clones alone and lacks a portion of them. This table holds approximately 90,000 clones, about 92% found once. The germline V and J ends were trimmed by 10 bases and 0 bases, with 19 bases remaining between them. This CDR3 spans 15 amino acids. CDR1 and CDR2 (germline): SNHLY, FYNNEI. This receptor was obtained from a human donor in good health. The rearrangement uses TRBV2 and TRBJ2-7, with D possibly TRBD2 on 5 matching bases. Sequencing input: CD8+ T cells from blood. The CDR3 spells CATNYRTSISYEQYF. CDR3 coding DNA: TGTGCCACCAACTATCGGACTTCAATCTCCTACGAGCAGTACTTC.